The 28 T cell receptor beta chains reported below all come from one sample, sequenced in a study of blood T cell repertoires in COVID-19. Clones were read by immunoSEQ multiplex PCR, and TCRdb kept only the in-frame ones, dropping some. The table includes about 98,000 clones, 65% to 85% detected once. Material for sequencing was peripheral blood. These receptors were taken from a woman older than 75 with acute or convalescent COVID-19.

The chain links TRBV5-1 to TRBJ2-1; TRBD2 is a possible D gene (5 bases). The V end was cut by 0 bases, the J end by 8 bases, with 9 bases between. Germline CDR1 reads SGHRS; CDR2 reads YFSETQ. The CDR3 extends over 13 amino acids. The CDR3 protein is CASSLGLEDEQFF. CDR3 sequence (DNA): TGCGCCAGCAGCTTGGGACTGGAGGATGAGCAGTTCTTC.

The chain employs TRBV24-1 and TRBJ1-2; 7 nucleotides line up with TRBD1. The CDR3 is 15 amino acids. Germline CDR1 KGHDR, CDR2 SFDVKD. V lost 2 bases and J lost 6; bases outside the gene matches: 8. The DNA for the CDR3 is TGTGCCACCAGTGATTGGGCAGGGGGGAAGAATGGCTACACCTTC. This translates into CATSDWAGGKNGYTF.

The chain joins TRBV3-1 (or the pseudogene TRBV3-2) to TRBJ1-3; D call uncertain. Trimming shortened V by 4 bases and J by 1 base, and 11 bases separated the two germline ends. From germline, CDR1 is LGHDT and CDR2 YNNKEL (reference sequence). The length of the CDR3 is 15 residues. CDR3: CASSRRSPSGNTIYF. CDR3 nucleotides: TGTGCCAGCAGCCGGCGGAGCCCATCTGGAAACACCATATATTTT.

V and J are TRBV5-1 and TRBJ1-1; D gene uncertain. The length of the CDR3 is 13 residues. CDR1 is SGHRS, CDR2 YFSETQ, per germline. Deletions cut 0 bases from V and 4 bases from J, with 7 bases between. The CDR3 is CASSLAPSTEAFF. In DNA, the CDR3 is TGCGCCAGCAGCTTGGCCCCGAGCACTGAAGCTTTCTTT.

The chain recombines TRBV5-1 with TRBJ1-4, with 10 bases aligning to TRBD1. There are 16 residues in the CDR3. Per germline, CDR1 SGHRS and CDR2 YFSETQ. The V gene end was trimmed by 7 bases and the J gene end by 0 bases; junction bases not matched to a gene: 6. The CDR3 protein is CASQLTGGATNEKLFF. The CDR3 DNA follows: TGCGCCAGCCAACTGACAGGGGGCGCAACTAATGAAAAACTGTTTTTT. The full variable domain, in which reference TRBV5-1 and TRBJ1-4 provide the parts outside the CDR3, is KAGVTQTPRYLIKTRGQQVTLSCSPISGHRSVSWYQQTPGQGLQFLFEYFSETQRNKGNFPGRFSGRQFSNSRSEMNVSTLELGDSALYLCASQLTGGATNEKLFFGSGTQLSVL.

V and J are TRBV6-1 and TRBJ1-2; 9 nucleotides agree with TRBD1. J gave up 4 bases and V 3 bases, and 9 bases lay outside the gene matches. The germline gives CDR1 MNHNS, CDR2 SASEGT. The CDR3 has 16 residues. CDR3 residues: CASSDMRTGAPYGYTF. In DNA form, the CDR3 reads TGTGCCAGCAGTGATATGCGGACAGGGGCCCCCTATGGCTACACCTTC.

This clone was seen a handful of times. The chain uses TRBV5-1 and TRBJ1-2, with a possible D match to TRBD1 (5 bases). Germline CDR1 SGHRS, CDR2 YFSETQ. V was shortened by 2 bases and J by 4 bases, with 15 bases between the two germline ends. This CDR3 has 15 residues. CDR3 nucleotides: TGCGCCAGCAGCTTAGGGGAATCCGGGCTCTATGGCTACACCTTC. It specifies CASSLGESGLYGYTF.

The CDR3 protein is CASSQESPNSPLHF. Written as DNA, the CDR3 is TGTGCCAGCAGCCAAGAGAGTCCCAATTCACCCCTCCACTTT. J is TRBJ1-6 and V is TRBV3-1 (or the pseudogene TRBV3-2); D unclear. The germline V gene has CDR1 LGHDT and CDR2 YNNKEL (reference sequence). CDR3 length: 14 amino acids. Trimming removed 0 bases from V and 7 bases from J, with 7 bases in between.

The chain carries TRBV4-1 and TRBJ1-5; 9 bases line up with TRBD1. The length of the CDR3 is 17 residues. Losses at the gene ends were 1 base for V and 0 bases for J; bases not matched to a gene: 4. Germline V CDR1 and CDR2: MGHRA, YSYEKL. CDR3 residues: CASSQAGTGTSNQPQHF. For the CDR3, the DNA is TGCGCCAGCAGCCAAGCCGGGACAGGGACTAGCAATCAGCCCCAGCATTTT.

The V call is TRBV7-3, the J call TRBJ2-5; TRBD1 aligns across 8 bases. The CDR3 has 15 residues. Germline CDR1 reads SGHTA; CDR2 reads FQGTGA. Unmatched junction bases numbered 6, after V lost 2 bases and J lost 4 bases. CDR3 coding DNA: TGTGCCAGCAGCTTAGGCAGGGGGCTCCCAGAGACCCAGTACTTC. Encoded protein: CASSLGRGLPETQYF.

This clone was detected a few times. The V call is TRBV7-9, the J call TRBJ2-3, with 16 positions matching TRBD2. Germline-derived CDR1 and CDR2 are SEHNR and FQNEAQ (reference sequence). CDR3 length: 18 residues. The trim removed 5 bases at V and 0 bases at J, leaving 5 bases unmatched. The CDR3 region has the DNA TGTGCCAGCAGCGCACCGGGACTAGCGGGGGGGAGCACAGATACGCAGTATTTT. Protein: CASSAPGLAGGSTDTQYF.

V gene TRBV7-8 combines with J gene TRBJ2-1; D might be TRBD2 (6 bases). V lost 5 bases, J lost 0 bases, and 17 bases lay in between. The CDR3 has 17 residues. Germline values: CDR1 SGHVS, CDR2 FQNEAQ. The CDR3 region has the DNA TGTGCCAGCAGCACGGGGACTTTCCTTAGCTCCTACAATGAGCAGTTCTTC. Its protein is CASSTGTFLSSYNEQFF. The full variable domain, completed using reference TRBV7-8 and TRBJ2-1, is GAGVSQSPRYKVAKRGQDVALRCDPISGHVSLFWYQQALGQGPEFLTYFQNEAQLDKSGLPSDRFFAERPEGSVSTLKIQRTQQEDSAVYLCASSTGTFLSSYNEQFFGPGTRLTVL.

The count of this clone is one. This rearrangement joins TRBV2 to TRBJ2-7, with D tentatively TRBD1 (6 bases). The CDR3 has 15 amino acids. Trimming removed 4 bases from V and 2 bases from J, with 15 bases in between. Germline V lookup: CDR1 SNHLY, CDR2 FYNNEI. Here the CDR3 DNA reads TGTGCCAGCAGTGGGGCTACAGGGCGCCCCTACGAGCAGTACTTC. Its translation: CASSGATGRPYEQYF.

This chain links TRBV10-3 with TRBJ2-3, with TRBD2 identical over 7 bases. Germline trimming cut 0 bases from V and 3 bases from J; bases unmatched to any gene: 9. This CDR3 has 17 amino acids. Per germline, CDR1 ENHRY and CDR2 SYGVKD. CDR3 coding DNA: TGTGCCATCAGTGAGTCGACACTAGCGAGACAGACAGATACGCAGTATTTT. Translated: CAISESTLARQTDTQYF.

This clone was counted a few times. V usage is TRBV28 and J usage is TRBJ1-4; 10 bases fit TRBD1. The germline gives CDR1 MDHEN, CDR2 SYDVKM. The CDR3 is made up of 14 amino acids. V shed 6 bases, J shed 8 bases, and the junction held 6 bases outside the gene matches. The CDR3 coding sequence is TGTGCCAGCAGCGGGGGACAGGGGAGGGAAAAACTGTTTTTT. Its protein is CASSGGQGREKLFF.

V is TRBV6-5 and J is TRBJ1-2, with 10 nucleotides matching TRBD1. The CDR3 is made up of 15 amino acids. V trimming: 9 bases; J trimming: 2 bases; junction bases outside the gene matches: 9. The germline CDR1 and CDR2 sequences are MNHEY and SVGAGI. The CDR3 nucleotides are TGTGCCAGTGACGCCCCGGGACAGGGGAACTATGGCTACACCTTC. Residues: CASDAPGQGNYGYTF.

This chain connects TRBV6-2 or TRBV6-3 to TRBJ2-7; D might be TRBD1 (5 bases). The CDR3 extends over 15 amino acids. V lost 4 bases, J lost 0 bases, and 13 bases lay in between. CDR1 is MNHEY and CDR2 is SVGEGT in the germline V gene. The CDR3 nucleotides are TGTGCCAGCAGTTCTGACAGCCCGTTCTCCTACGAGCAGTACGTC. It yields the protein CASSSDSPFSYEQYV.

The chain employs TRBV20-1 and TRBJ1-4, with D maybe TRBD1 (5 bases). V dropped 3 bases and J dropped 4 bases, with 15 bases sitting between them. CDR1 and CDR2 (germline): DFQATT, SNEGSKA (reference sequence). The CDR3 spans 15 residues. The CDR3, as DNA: TGCAGTGCTAGTAGAGGGGCGGGAATTAATGAAAAACTGTTTTTT. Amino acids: CSASRGAGINEKLFF.

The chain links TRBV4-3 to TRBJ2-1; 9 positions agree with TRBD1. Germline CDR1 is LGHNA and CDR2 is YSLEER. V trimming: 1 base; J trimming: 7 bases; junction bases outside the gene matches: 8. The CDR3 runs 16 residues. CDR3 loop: CASSQAIQGARNEQFF. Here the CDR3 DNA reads TGCGCCAGCAGCCAAGCTATACAGGGGGCGCGAAATGAGCAGTTCTTC.

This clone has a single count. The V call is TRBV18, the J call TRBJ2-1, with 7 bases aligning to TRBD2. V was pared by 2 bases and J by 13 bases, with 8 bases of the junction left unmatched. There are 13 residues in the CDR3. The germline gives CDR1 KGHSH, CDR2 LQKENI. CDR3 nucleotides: TGTGCCAGCTCACCAACCCCGACTAGCCGTCAGTTCTTC. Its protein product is CASSPTPTSRQFF. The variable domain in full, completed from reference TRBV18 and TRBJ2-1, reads NAGVMQNPRHLVRRRGQEARLRCSPMKGHSHVYWYRQLPEEGLKFMVYLQKENIIDESGMPKERFSAEFPKEGPSILRIQQVVRGDSAAYFCASSPTPTSRQFFGPGTRLTVL.

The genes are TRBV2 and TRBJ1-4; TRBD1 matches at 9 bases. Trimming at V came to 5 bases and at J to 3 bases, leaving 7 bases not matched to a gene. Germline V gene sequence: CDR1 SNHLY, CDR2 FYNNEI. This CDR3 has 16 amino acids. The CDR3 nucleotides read TGTGCCAGCAGTCGCAGGACAGGGGTGTCTAATGAAAAACTGTTTTTT. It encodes CASSRRTGVSNEKLFF. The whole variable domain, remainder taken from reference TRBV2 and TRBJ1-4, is EPEVTQTPSHQVTQMGQEVILRCVPISNHLYFYWYRQILGQKVEFLVSFYNNEISEKSEIFDDQFSVERPDGSNFTLKIRSTKLEDSAMYFCASSRRTGVSNEKLFFGSGTQLSVL.

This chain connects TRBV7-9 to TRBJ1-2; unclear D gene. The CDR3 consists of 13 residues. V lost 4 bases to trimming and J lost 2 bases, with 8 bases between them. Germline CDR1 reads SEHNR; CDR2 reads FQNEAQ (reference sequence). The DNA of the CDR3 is TGTGCCAGCAGCTCGACTGTAAACTATGGCTACACCTTC. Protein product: CASSSTVNYGYTF.

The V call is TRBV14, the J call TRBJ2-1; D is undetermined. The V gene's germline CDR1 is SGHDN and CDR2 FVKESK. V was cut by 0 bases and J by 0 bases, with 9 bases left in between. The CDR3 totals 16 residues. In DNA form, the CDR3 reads TGTGCCAGCAGCCAAGATCGGTTGAGCTCCTACAATGAGCAGTTCTTC. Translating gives CASSQDRLSSYNEQFF.

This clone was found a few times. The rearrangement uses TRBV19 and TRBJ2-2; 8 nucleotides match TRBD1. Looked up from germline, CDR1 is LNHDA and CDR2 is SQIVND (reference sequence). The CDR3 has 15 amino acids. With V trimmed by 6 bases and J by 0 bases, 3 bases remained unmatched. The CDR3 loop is CASRRQGTNTGELFF. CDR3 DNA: TGTGCCAGTAGGAGACAGGGGACGAACACCGGGGAGCTGTTTTTT.

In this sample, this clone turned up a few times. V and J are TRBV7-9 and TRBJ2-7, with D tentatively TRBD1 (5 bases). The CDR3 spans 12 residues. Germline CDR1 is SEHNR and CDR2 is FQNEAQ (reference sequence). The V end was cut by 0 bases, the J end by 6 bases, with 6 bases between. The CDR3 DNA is TGTGCCAGCAGCTTAGCGGGGCCCGAGCAGTACGTC. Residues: CASSLAGPEQYV.

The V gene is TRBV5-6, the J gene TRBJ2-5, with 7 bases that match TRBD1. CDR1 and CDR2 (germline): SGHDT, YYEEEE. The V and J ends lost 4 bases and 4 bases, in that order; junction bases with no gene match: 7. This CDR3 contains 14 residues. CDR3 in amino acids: CASSGTVNGETQYF. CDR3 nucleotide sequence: TGTGCCAGCAGCGGGACAGTGAACGGAGAGACCCAGTACTTC.

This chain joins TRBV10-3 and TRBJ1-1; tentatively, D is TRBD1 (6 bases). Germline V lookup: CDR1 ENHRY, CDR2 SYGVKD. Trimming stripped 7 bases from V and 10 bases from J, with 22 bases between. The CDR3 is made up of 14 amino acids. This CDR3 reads CAINEQGRGVRAFF. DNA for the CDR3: TGTGCCATCAATGAACAGGGACGGGGGGTTCGAGCTTTCTTT.

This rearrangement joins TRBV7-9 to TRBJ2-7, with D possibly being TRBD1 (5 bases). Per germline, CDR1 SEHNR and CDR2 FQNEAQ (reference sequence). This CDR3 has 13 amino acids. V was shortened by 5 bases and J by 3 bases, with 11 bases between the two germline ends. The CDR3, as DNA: TGTGCCAGCAGCGCCACAGGAAACTACGAGCAGTACGTC. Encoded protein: CASSATGNYEQYV.